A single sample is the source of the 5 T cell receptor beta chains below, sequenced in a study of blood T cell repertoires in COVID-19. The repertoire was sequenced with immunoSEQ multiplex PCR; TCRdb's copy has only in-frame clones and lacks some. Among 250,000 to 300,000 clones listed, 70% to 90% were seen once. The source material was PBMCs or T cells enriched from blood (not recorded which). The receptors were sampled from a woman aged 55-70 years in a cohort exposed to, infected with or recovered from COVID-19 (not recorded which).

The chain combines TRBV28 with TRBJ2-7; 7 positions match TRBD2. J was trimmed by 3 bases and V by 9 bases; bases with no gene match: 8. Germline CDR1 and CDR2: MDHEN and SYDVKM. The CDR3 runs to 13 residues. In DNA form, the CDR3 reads TGTGCCAGACCGGGAGGCGGATTCTACGAGCAGTACTTC. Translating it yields CARPGGGFYEQYF.

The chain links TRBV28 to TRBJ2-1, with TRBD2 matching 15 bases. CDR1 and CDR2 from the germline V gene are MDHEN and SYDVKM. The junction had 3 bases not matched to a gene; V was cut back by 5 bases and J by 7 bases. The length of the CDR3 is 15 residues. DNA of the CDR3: TGTGCCAGCAGTCCCGGACTAGCGGGAGGGAATGAGCAGTTCTTC. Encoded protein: CASSPGLAGGNEQFF.

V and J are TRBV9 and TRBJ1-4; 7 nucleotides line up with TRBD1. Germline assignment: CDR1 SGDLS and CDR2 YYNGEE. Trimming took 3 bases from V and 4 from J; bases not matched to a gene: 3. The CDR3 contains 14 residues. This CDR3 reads CASSEGAINEKLFF. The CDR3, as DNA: TGTGCCAGCAGCGAGGGGGCGATTAATGAAAAACTGTTTTTT.

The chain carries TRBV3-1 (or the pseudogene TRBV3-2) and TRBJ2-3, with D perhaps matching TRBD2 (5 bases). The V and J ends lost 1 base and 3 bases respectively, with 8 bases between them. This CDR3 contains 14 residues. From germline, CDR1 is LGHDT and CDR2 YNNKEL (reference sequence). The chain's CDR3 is CASSQVLATDTQYF. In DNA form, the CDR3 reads TGTGCCAGCAGCCAAGTTCTAGCTACAGATACGCAGTATTTT.

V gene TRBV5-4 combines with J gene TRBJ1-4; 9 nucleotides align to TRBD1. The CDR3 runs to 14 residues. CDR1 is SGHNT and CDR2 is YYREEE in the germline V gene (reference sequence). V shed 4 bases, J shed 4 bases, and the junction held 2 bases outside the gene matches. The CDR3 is CASSPGQGNEKLFF. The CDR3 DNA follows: TGTGCCAGCAGCCCGGGACAGGGTAATGAAAAACTGTTTTTT. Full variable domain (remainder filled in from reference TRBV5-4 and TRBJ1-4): ETGVTQSPTHLIKTRGQQVTLRCSSQSGHNTVSWYQQALGQGPQFIFQYYREEENGRGNFPPRFSGLQFPNYSSELNVNALELDDSALYLCASSPGQGNEKLFFGSGTQLSVL.